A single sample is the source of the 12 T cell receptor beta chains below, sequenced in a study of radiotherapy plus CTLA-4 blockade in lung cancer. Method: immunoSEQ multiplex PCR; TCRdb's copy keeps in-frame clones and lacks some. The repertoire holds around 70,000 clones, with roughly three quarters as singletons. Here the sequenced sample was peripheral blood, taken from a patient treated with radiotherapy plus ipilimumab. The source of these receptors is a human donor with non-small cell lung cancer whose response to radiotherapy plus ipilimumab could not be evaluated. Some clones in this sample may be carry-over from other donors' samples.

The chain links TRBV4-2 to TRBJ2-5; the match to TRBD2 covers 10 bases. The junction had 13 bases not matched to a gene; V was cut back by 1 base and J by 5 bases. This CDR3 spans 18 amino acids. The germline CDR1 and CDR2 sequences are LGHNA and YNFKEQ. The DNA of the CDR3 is TGTGCCAGCAGCCAAGTAGCCTCAGCGGGGGGGCTTTTGGAGACCCAGTACTTC. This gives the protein CASSQVASAGGLLETQYF.

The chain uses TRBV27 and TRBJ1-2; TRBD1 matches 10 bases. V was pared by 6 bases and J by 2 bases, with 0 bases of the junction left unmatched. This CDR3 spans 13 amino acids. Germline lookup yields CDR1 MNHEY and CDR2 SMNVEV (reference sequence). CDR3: CASRTGGNYGYTF. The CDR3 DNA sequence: TGTGCCAGCAGGACAGGGGGCAACTATGGCTACACCTTC.

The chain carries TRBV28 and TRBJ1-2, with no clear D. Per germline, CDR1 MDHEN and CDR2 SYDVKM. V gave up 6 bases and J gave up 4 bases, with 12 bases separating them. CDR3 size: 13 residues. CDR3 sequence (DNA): TGTGCCAGCAGGGGCCAAGTCCTCTATGGCTACACCTTC. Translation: CASRGQVLYGYTF.

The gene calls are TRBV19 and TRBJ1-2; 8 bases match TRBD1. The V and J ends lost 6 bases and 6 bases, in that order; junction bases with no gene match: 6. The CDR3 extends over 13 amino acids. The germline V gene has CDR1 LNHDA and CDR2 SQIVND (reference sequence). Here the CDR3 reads CASRQGAGDGYTF. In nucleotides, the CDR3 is TGTGCCAGTAGGCAGGGGGCAGGAGATGGCTACACCTTC.

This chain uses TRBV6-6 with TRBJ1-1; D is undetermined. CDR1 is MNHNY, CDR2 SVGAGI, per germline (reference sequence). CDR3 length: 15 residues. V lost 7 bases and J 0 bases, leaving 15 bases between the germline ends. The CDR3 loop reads CASTPDGRLNTEAFF. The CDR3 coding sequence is TGTGCCAGCACCCCAGACGGGAGGTTGAACACTGAAGCTTTCTTT.

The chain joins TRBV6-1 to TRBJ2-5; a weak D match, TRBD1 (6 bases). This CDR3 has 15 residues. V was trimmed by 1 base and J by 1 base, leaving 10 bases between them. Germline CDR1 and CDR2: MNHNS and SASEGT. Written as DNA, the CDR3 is TGTGCCAGCAGTGAAGGGGGGACACCCCAAGAGACCCAGTACTTC. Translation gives CASSEGGTPQETQYF.

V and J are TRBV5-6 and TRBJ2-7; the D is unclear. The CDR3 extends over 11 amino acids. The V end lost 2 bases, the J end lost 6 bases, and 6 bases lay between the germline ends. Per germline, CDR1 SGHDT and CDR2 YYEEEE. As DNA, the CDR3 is TGTGCCAGCAGCTTTCGGGTCGAGCAGTACTTC. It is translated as CASSFRVEQYF.

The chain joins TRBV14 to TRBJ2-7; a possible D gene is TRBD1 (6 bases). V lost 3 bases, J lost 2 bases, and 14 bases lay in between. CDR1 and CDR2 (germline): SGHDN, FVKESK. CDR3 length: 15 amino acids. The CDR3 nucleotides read TGTGCCAGCAGCCAGGGGCCAGGGGCGCCCTACGAGCAGTACTTC. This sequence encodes CASSQGPGAPYEQYF.

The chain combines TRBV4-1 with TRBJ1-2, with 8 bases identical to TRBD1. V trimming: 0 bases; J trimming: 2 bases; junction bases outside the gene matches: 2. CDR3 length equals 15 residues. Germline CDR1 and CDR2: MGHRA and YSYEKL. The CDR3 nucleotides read TGCGCCAGCAGCCAAGAGACAGGGGAAAACTATGGCTACACCTTC. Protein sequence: CASSQETGENYGYTF.

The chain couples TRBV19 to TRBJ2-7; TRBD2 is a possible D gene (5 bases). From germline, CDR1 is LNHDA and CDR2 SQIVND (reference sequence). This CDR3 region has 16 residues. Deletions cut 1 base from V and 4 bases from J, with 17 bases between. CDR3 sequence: CASSIVGGRKNYEQYF. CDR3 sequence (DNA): TGTGCCAGTAGTATAGTTGGAGGACGGAAGAATTACGAGCAGTACTTC.

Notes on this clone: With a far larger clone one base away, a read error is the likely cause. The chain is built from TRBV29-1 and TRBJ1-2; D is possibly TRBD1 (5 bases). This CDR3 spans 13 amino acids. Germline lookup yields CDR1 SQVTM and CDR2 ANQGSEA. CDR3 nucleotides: TGCATCGTTGTCCCTCAGGGCGCGGCTGGCTACACCTTC. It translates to CIVVPQGAAGYTF.

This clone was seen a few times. The CDR3 protein is CARSGGSGNTIYF. As DNA, the CDR3 is TGCGCCAGGTCCGGGGGGTCCGGAAACACCATATATTTT. The chain joins TRBV10-1 to TRBJ1-3, with a tentative D call TRBD1 (5 bases). The CDR3 covers 13 residues. CDR1 is WNHNN and CDR2 is SYGVQD in the germline V gene (reference sequence). V was cut by 9 bases and J by 4 bases, with 13 bases left in between.